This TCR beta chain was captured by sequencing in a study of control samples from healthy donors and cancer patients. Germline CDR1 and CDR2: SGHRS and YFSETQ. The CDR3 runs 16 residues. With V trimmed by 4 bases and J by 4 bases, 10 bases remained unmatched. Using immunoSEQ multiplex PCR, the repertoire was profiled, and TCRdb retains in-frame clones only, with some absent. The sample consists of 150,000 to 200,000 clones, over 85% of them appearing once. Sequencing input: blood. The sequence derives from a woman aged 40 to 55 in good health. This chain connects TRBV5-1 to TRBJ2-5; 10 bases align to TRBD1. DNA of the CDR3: TGCGCCAGCAGCATTTCCGGGACAGGGGATGCAGAGACCCAGTACTTC. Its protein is CASSISGTGDAETQYF.